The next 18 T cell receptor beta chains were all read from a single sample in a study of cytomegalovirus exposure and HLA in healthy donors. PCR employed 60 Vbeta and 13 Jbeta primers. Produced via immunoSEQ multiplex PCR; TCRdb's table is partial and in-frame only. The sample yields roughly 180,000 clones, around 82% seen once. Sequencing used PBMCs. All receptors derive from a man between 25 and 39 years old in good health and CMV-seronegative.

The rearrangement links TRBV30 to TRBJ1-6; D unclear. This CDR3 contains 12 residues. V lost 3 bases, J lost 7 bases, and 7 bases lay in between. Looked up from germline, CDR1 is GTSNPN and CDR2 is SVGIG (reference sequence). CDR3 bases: TGTGCCTGGAGGGAGGGAAATTCACCCCTCCACTTT. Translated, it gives CAWREGNSPLHF.

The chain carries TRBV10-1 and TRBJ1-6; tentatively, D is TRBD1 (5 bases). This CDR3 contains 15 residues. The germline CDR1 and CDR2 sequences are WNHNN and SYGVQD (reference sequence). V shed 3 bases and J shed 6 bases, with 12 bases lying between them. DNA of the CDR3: TGCGCCAGCAGTGACCGGAGGAGGGGTAATTCACCCCTCCACTTT. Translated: CASSDRRRGNSPLHF.

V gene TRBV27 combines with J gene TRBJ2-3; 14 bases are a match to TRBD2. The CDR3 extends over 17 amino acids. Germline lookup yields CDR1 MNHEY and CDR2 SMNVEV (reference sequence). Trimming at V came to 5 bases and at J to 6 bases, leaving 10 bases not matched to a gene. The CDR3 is CASSPTRLAGGPDTQYF. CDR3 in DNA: TGTGCCAGCAGTCCGACAAGACTAGCGGGGGGGCCTGATACGCAGTATTTT.

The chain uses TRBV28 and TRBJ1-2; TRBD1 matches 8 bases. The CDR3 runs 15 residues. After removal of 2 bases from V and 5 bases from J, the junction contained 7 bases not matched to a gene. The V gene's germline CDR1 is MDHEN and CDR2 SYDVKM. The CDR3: CASSLITGGWYGYTF. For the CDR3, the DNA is TGTGCCAGCAGTTTAATCACAGGGGGATGGTATGGCTACACCTTC.

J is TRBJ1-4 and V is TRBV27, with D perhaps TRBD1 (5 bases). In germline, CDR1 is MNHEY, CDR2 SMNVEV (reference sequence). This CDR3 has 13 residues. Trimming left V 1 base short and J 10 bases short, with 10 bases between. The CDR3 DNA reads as TGTGCCAGCAGTTTATTGGGGGGTGGAAAACTGTTTTTT. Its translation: CASSLLGGGKLFF. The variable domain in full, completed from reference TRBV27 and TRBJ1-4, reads EAQVTQNPRYLITVTGKKLTVTCSQNMNHEYMSWYRQDPGLGLRQIYYSMNVEVTDKGDVPEGYKVSRKEKRNFPLILESPSPNQTSLYFCASSLLGGGKLFFGSGTQLSVL.

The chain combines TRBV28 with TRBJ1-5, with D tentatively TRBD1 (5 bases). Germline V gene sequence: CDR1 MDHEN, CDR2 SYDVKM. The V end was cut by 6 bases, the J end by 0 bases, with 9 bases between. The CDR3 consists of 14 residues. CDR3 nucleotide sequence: TGTGCCAGCAGCCCGGACAATAGCAATCAGCCCCAGCATTTT. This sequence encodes CASSPDNSNQPQHF.

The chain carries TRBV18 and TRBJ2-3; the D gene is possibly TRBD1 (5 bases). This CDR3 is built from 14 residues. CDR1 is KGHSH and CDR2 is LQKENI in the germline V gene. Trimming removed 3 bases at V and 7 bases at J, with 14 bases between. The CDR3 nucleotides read TGTGCCAGCTCACCTCCGCAGGGTGGGAATACGCAGTATTTT. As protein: CASSPPQGGNTQYF.

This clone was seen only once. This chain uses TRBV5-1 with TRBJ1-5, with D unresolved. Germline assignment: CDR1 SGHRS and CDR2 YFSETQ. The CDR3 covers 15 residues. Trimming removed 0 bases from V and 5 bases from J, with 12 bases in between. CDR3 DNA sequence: TGCGCCAGCAGCTTGGCCGGGAAACGCGATCAGCCCCAGCATTTT. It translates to CASSLAGKRDQPQHF.

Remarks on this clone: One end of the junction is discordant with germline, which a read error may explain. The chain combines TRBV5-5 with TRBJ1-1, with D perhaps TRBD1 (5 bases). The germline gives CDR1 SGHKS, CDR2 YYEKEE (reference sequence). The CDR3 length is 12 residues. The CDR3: CAGSGQNTEAFF. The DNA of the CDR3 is TGTGCCGGCAGCGGACAGAACACTGAAGCTTTCTTT.

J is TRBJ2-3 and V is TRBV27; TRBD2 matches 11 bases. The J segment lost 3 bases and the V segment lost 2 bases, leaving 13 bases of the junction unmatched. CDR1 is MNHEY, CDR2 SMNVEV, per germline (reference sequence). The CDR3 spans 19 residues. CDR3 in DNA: TGTGCCAGCAGTTTAGTTCGGTCCCTAGCGGGGGGATTGACAGATACGCAGTATTTT. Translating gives CASSLVRSLAGGLTDTQYF.

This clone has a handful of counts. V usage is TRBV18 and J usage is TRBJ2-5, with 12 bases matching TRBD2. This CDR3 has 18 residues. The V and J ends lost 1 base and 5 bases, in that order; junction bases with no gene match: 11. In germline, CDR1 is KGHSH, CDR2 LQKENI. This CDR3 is CASSPQIMTSGSGETQYF. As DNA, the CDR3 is TGTGCCAGCTCACCACAGATTATGACTAGCGGGAGCGGCGAGACCCAGTACTTC.

For the CDR3, the DNA is TGTGCCAGCAGCTTCGGCAGGGGGTCTCTCGAGCAGTACTTC. Its protein is CASSFGRGSLEQYF. The chain employs TRBV11-2 and TRBJ2-7; 7 positions match TRBD1. The J segment lost 6 bases and the V segment lost 3 bases, leaving 8 bases of the junction unmatched. The germline V gene has CDR1 SGHAT and CDR2 FQNNGV. The CDR3 extends over 14 amino acids.

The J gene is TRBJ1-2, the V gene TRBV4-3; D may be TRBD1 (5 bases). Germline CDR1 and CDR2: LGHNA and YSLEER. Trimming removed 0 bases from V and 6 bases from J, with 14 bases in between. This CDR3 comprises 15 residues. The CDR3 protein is CASSQDGAGWDGYTF. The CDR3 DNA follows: TGCGCCAGCAGCCAAGACGGTGCAGGGTGGGATGGCTACACCTTC.

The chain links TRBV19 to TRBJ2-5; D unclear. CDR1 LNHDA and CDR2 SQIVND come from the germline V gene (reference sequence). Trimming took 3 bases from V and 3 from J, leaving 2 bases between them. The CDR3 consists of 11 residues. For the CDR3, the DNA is TGTGCCAGTAGTATTAAAGAGACCCAGTACTTC. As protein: CASSIKETQYF. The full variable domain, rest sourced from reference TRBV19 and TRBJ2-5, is DGGITQSPKYLFRKEGQNVTLSCEQNLNHDAMYWYRQDPGQGLRLIYYSQIVNDFQKGDIAEGYSVSREKKESFPLTVTSAQKNPTAFYLCASSIKETQYFGPGTRLLVL.

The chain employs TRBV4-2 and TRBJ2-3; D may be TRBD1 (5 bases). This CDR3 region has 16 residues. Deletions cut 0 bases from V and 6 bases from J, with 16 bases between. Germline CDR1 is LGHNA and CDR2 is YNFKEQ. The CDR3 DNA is TGTGCCAGCAGCCAAGAATTACAGGTGGGGATTGATACGCAGTATTTT. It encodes CASSQELQVGIDTQYF.

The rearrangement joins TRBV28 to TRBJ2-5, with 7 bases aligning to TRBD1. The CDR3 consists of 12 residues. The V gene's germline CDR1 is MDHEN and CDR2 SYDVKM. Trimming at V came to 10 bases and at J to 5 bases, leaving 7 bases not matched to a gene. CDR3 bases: TGTGCCACTCATGGGACAGAGGAGACCCAGTACTTC. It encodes CATHGTEETQYF.

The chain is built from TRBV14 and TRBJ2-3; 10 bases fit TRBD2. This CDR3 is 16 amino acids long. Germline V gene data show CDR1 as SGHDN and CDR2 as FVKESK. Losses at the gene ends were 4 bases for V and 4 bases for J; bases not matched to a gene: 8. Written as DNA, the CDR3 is TGTGCCAGCAGCCTTAGAGCGGGGGGGCGCCCAGATACGCAGTATTTT. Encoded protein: CASSLRAGGRPDTQYF.

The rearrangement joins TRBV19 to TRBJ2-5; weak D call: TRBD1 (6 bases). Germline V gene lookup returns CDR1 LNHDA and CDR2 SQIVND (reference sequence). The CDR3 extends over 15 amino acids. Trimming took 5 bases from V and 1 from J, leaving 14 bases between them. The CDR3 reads CASSAGTRGQETQYF. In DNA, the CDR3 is TGTGCCAGTAGTGCCGGGACAAGGGGCCAAGAGACCCAGTACTTC.